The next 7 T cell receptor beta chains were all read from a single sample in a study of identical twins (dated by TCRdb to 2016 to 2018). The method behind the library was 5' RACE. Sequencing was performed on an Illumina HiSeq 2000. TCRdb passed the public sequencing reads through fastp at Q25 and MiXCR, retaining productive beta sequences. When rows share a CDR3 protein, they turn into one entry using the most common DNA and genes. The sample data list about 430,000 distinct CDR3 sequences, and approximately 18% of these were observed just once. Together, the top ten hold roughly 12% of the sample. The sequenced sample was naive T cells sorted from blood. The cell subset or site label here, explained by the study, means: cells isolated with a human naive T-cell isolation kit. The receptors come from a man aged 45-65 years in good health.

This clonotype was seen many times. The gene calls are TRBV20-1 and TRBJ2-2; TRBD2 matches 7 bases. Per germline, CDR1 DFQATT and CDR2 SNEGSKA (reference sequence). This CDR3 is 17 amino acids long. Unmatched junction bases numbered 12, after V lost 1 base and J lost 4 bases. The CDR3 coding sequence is TGCAGTGCTAGAGCCCTTATACCGGGACTACTCACCGGGGAGCTGTTTTTT. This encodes CSARALIPGLLTGELFF.

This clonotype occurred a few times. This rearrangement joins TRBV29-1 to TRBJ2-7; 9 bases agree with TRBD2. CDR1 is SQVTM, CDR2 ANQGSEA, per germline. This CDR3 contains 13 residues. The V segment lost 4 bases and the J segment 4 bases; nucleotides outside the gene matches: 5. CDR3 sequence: CSVGAGGWYEQYF. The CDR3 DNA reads TGCAGCGTTGGAGCGGGAGGCTGGTACGAGCAGTACTTC.

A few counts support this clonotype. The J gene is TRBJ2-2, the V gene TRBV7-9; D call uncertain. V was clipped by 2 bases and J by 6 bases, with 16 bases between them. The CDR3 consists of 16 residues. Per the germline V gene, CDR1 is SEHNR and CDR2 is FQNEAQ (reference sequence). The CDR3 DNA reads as TGTGCCAGCAGCTTAAGCGCATTTGTCGAGGCCGGGGAGCTGTTTTTT. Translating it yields CASSLSAFVEAGELFF.

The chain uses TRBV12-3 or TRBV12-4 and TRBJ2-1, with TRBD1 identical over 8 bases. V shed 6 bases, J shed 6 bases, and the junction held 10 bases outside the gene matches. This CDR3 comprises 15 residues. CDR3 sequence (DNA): TGTGCCAGCAGGGGAGCCGGGACAGGTGCCAATGAGCAGTTCTTC. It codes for CASRGAGTGANEQFF.

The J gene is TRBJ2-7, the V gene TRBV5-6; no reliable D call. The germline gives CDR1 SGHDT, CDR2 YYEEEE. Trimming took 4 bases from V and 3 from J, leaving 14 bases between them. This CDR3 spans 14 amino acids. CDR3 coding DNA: TGTGCCAGCAGCCCTGCACGGCGGAACTACGAGCAGTACTTC. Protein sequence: CASSPARRNYEQYF.

DNA of the CDR3: TGCGCCAGCTCTCGGACAGGGATGAATGAAAAACTGTTTTTT. Translating gives CASSRTGMNEKLFF. The rearrangement links TRBV5-1 to TRBJ1-4; 8 bases match TRBD1. There are 14 residues in the CDR3. V gave up 7 bases and J gave up 5 bases; unmatched junction bases: 7. Per the germline V gene, CDR1 is SGHRS and CDR2 is YFSETQ. Drawing the rest from reference TRBV5-1 and TRBJ1-4, the complete variable domain is KAGVTQTPRYLIKTRGQQVTLSCSPISGHRSVSWYQQTPGQGLQFLFEYFSETQRNKGNFPGRFSGRQFSNSRSEMNVSTLELGDSALYLCASSRTGMNEKLFFGSGTQLSVL.

CDR3 DNA sequence: TGCAGTGCTAGAGCTGGCGCAGGGGGCCGGAATTCACCCCTCCACTTT. This sequence encodes CSARAGAGGRNSPLHF. V usage is TRBV20-1 and J usage is TRBJ1-6; 8 bases are shared with TRBD1. The germline gives CDR1 DFQATT, CDR2 SNEGSKA (reference sequence). The CDR3 runs 16 residues. The J segment lost 7 bases and the V segment lost 1 base, leaving 9 bases of the junction unmatched.